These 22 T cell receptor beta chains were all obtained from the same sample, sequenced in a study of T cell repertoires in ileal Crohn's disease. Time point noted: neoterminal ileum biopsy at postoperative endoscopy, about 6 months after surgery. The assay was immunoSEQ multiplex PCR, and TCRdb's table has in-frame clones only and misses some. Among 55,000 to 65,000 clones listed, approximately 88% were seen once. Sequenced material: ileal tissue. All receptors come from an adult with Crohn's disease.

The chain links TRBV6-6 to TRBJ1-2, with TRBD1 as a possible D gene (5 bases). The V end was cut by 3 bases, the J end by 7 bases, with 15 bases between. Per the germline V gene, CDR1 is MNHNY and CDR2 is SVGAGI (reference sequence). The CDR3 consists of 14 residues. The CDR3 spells CASSYFGGGFGYTF. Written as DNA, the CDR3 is TGTGCCAGCAGTTATTTTGGGGGAGGGTTTGGCTACACCTTC.

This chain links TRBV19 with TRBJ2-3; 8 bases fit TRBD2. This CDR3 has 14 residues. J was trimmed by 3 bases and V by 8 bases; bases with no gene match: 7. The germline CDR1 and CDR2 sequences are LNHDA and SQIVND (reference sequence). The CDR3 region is CASERGLRTDTQYF. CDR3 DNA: TGTGCCAGTGAGCGGGGGCTTAGGACAGATACGCAGTATTTT. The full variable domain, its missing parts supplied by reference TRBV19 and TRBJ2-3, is DGGITQSPKYLFRKEGQNVTLSCEQNLNHDAMYWYRQDPGQGLRLIYYSQIVNDFQKGDIAEGYSVSREKKESFPLTVTSAQKNPTAFYLCASERGLRTDTQYFGPGTRLTVL.

The CDR3 DNA follows: TGTGCCAGCAGCGGAGGCGGGGAGCTGTTTTTT. Amino acid sequence: CASSGGGELFF. The V and J genes are TRBV9 and TRBJ2-2; D not certain. This CDR3 spans 11 amino acids. The ends were cut back, 3 bases at V and 7 bases at J, with 4 bases in the middle. Germline CDR1 and CDR2: SGDLS and YYNGEE. The whole variable domain, remainder taken from reference TRBV9 and TRBJ2-2, is DSGVTQTPKHLITATGQRVTLRCSPRSGDLSVYWYQQSLDQGLQFLIQYYNGEERAKGNILERFSAQQFPDLHSELNLSSLELGDSALYFCASSGGGELFFGEGSRLTVL.

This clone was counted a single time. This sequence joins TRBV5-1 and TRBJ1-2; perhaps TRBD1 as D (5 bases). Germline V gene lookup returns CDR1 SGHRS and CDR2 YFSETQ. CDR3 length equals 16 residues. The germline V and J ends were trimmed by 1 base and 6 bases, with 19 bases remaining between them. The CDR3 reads CASSLRGGERTDGYTF. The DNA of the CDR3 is TGCGCCAGCAGCTTGAGGGGCGGGGAACGAACGGATGGCTACACCTTC.

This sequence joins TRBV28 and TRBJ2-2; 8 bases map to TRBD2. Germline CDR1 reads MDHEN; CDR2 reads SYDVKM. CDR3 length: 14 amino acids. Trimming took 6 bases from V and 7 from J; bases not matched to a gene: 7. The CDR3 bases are TGTGCCAGCAGCAGACTAGCGACTGGCGGGGAGCTGTTTTTT. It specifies CASSRLATGGELFF.

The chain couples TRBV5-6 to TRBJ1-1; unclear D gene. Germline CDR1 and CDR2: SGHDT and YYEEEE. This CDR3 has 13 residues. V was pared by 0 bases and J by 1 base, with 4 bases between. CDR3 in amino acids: CASSLVANTEAFF. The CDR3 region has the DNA TGTGCCAGCAGCTTGGTGGCGAACACTGAAGCTTTCTTT.

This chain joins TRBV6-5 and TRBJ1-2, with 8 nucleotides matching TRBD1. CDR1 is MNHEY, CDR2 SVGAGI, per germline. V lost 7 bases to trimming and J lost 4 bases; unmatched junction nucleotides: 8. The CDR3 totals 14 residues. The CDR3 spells CASTTGGLSYGYTF. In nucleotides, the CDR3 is TGTGCCAGCACTACAGGGGGTCTCTCCTATGGCTACACCTTC.

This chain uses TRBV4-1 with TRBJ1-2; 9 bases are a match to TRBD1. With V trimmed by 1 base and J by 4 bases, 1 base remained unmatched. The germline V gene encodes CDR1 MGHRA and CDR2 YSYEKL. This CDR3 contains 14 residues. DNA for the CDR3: TGCGCCAGCAGCCAAGGGACAGGGGTCTATGGCTACACCTTC. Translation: CASSQGTGVYGYTF.

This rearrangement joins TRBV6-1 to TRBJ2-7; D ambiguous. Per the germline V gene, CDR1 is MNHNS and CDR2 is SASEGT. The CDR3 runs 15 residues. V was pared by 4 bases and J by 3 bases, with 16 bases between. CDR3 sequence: CASSVMEVGRYEQYF. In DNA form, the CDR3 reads TGTGCCAGCAGTGTTATGGAAGTTGGGCGCTACGAGCAGTACTTC.

CDR3 in amino acids: CASSSSSGSWDEQFF. The CDR3 nucleotides are TGCGCCAGCAGCTCCTCTAGCGGGAGTTGGGATGAGCAGTTCTTC. The chain uses TRBV5-1 and TRBJ2-1, with 10 bases that match TRBD2. From germline, CDR1 is SGHRS and CDR2 YFSETQ. This CDR3 region has 15 residues. Trimming removed 3 bases from V and 8 bases from J; junction bases left unmatched: 8.

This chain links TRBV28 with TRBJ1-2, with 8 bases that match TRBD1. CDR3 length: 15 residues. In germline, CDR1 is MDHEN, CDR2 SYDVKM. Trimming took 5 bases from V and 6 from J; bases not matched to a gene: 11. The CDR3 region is CASSLYEPDRDGYTF. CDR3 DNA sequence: TGTGCCAGCAGTCTCTACGAACCGGACAGGGATGGCTACACCTTC.

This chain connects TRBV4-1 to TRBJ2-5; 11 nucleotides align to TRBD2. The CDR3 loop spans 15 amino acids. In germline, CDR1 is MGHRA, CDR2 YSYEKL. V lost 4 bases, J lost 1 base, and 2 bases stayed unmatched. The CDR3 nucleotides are TGCGCCAGCAGCCCAACTAGCGGGGGCCAAGAGACCCAGTACTTC. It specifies CASSPTSGGQETQYF.

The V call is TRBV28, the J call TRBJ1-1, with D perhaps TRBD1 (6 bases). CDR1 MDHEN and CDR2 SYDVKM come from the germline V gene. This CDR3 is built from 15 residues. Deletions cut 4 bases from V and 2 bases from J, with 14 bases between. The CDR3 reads CASSYRGQINTEAFF. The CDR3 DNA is TGTGCCAGCAGTTACCGCGGACAGATAAACACTGAAGCTTTCTTT.

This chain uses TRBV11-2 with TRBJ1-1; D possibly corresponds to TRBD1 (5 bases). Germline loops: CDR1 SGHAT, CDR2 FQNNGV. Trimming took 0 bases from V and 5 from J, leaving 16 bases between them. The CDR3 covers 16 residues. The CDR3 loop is CASSLDPGNDVTEAFF. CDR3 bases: TGTGCCAGCAGCTTAGATCCAGGGAACGATGTAACTGAAGCTTTCTTT.

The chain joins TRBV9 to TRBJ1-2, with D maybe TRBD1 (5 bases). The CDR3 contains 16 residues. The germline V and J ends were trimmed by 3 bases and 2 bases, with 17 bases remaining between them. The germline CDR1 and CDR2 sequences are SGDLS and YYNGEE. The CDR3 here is CASSENPRRANYGYTF. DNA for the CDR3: TGTGCCAGCAGCGAGAACCCCCGCAGGGCGAACTATGGCTACACCTTC.

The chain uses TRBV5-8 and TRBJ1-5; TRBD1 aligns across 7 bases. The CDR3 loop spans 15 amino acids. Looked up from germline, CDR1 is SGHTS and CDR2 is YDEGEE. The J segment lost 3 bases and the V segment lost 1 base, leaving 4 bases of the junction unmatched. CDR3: CASSLYRGPNQPQHF. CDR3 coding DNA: TGTGCCAGCAGCTTGTACAGGGGCCCCAATCAGCCCCAGCATTTT.

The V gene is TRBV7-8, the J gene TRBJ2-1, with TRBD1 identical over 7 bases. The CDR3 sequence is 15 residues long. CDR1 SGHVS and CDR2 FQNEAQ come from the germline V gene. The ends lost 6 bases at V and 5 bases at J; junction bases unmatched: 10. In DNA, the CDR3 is TGTGCCAGCAGATCCCGACAGGGTGCGGACAATGAGCAGTTCTTC. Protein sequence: CASRSRQGADNEQFF.

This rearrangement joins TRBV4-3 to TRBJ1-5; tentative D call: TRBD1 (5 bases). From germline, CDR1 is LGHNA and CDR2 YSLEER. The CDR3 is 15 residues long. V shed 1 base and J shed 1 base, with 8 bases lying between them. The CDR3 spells CASSQGPGSNQPQHF. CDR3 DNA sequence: TGCGCCAGCAGCCAAGGCCCAGGGAGCAATCAGCCCCAGCATTTT.

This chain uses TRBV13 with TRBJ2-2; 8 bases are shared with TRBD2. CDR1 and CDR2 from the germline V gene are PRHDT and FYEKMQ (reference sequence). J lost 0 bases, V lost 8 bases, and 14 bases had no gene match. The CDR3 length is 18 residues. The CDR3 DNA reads TGTGCCAGCGCAAGGCGTCAATTACTAGCGGCGAACACCGGGGAGCTGTTTTTT. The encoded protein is CASARRQLLAANTGELFF.

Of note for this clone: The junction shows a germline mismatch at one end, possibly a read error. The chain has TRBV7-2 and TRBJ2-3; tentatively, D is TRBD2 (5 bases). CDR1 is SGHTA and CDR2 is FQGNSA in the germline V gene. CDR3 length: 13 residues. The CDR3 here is CASSLEYVGVKNF. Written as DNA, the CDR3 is TGTGCCAGCAGCTTAGAATATGTGGGAGTAAAGAATTTT.

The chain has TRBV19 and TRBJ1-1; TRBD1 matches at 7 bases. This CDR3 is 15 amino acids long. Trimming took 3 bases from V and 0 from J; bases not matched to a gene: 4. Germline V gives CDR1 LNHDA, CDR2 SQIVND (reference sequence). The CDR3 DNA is TGTGCCAGTAGTATCTCACAGGGGATGAACACTGAAGCTTTCTTT. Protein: CASSISQGMNTEAFF. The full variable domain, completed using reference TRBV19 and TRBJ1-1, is DGGITQSPKYLFRKEGQNVTLSCEQNLNHDAMYWYRQDPGQGLRLIYYSQIVNDFQKGDIAEGYSVSREKKESFPLTVTSAQKNPTAFYLCASSISQGMNTEAFFGQGTRLTVV.

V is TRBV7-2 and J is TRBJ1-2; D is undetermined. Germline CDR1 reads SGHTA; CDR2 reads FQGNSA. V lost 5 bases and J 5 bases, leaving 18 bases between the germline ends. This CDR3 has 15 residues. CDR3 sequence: CASSAEVAIPYGYTF. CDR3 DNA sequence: TGTGCCAGCAGCGCAGAGGTGGCTATCCCTTATGGCTACACCTTC.